Listed below are T cell receptor beta chains from one sample, sequenced in a study of CD8+ T cells in alopecia areata. Libraries were prepared by immunoSEQ multiplex PCR; TCRdb keeps only in-frame clonotypes and omits some of them. Among some 82,000 clones listed, around 54% were seen once. Sequenced: NKG2D-high CD8+ T cells sorted from blood. These receptors all stem from a human donor with alopecia areata. Each CDR3 is given with its conserved first and last residue. The order of the fields is J gene, clone size, D gene, V gene, CDR3 protein, CDR3 DNA. D genes are given only for firm matches. The size entry is marked missing in some rows and otherwise reads once, few, many or a size class.

>TRBJ2-4|-|TRBD2|TRBV29-1
CSVEDGRDAKNIQYF
TGCAGCGTTGAAGATGGGAGGGACGCCAAAAACATTCAGTACTTC
>TRBJ2-7|-|-|TRBV27
CASSAPAGEQYF
TGTGCCAGCAGTGCCCCCGCGGGCGAGCAGTACTTC
>TRBJ2-5|-|-|TRBV9
CASSGAGRRETQYF
TGTGCCAGCAGCGGCGCGGGCCGCCGTGAGACCCAGTACTTC
>TRBJ2-5|-|TRBD2|TRBV11-2
CASSLGREEVTQYF
TGTGCCAGCAGCTTAGGTCGGGAGGAGGTGACCCAGTACTTC
>TRBJ2-7|few|-|TRBV7-9
CASSFGDYEQYF
TGTGCCAGCAGCTTCGGGGACTACGAGCAGTACTTC
>TRBJ2-7|-|TRBD2|TRBV4-1
CASSLRLAGDYEQYF
TGCGCCAGCAGCCTCCGACTAGCGGGAGACTACGAGCAGTACTTC
>TRBJ2-3|-|TRBD2|TRBV27
CASSPLTSGGVTDTQYF
TGTGCCAGCAGTCCCCTGACTAGCGGGGGAGTCACAGATACGCAGTATTTT
>TRBJ1-2|-|-|TRBV2
CASSGLVPGYTF
TGTGCCAGCAGTGGTTTGGTCCCGGGCTACACCTTC
>TRBJ2-7|-|-|TRBV29-1
CSVSVGEQYF
TGCAGCGTGAGTGTTGGAGAGCAGTACTTC
>TRBJ1-2|-|-|TRBV27
CASSDRSGGYTF
TGTGCCAGCAGTGACAGGTCCGGGGGCTACACCTTC
>TRBJ1-2|-|-|TRBV29-1
CSVDGESRASYTF
TGCAGCGTTGATGGGGAATCCAGGGCGAGCTACACCTTC
>TRBJ1-5|few|TRBD1|TRBV29-1
CSVGGDREEQPQHF
TGCAGCGTTGGAGGGGACAGGGAGGAACAGCCCCAGCATTTT
>TRBJ2-7|-|-|TRBV5-4
CASSLYAGSYEQYF
TGTGCCAGCAGCTTGTATGCAGGATCCTACGAGCAGTACTTC
>TRBJ2-5|-|TRBD1|TRBV28
CASSSGTEETQYF
TGTGCCAGCTCATCCGGGACAGAAGAGACCCAGTACTTC
>TRBJ2-7|-|-|TRBV5-1
CASSFRGDSSYEQYF
TGCGCCAGCAGCTTTCGGGGTGACAGTTCCTACGAGCAGTACTTC
>TRBJ2-5|-|-|TRBV29-1
CSVDTSLPEETQYF
TGCAGCGTTGATACTAGCCTTCCTGAAGAGACCCAGTACTTC
>TRBJ1-2|-|TRBD1|TRBV4-3
CASSQEDRQGYGYTF
TGCGCCAGCAGCCAAGAGGACAGGCAAGGCTATGGCTACACCTTC
>TRBJ1-5|-|-|TRBV27
CASSNSGNQPQHF
TGTGCCAGCAGTAACAGTGGCAATCAGCCCCAGCATTTT
>TRBJ1-1|-|-|TRBV27
CASSFGQTTEAFF
TGTGCCAGCAGTTTCGGGCAGACCACTGAAGCTTTCTTT
>TRBJ1-1|-|TRBD1|TRBV5-6
CASSLGVVTGGATTEAFF
TGTGCCAGCAGCTTGGGAGTGGTGACAGGGGGCGCAACCACTGAAGCTTTCTTT
>TRBJ2-4|-|TRBD1|TRBV7-2
CASSFGQGLAKNIQYF
TGTGCCAGCAGCTTTGGACAGGGACTAGCCAAAAACATTCAGTACTTC
>TRBJ2-1|few|-|TRBV30
CAWSPTSSYNEQFF
TGTGCCTGGAGTCCGACTAGCTCCTACAATGAGCAGTTCTTC
>TRBJ2-1|-|-|TRBV2
CASLGSSYNEQFF
TGTGCCAGCCTGGGGAGCTCCTACAATGAGCAGTTCTTC
>TRBJ2-7|-|-|TRBV4-3
CASSSLREQYF
TGCGCCAGCAGCTCCCTTCGGGAGCAGTACTTC
>TRBJ2-7|-|-|TRBV30
CAWSVRYEQYF
TGTGCCTGGAGTGTACGGTACGAGCAGTACTTC
>TRBJ1-1|-|-|TRBV5-6
CASSLGANMNTEAFF
TGTGCCAGCAGCTTGGGAGCTAACATGAACACTGAAGCTTTCTTT
>TRBJ2-1|few|-|TRBV7-9
CASSRTVDNEQFF
TGTGCCAGCAGCCGGACAGTGGACAATGAGCAGTTCTTC
>TRBJ1-3|few|-|TRBV29-1
CSATGTGNTIYF
TGCAGCGCTACAGGGACTGGAAACACCATATATTTT
>TRBJ2-7|-|-|TRBV4-1
CASSQEQGLEQYF
TGCGCCAGCAGCCAAGAGCAGGGTTTGGAGCAGTACTTC
>TRBJ2-5|few|-|TRBV28
CASSFAVWETQYF
TGTGCCAGCAGTTTCGCCGTTTGGGAGACCCAGTACTTC
>TRBJ2-7|-|-|TRBV12-5
CASGLGPLAYEQYF
TGTGCTAGTGGTTTGGGACCATTAGCCTACGAGCAGTACTTC
>TRBJ2-7|-|TRBD2|TRBV27
CASSPGTSRHEQYF
TGTGCCAGCAGTCCTGGGACTAGTCGACACGAGCAGTACTTC
>TRBJ2-7|-|-|TRBV27
CASSLAAGTYEQYF
TGTGCCAGCAGTTTGGCAGCAGGCACCTACGAGCAGTACTTC
>TRBJ2-1|few|TRBD1|TRBV7-9
CASSFNDRGAVDEQFF
TGTGCCAGCAGCTTCAACGACAGGGGAGCTGTGGATGAGCAGTTCTTC
>TRBJ2-7|few|-|TRBV15
CATSRDQDSYEQYF
TGTGCCACCAGCAGAGACCAAGACTCCTACGAGCAGTACTTC
>TRBJ2-7|-|-|TRBV15
CATSPINTIYEQYF
TGTGCCACCAGCCCGATCAATACCATCTACGAGCAGTACTTC
>TRBJ2-7|few|-|TRBV7-8
CASSLGRPGANEQYF
TGTGCCAGCAGCTTAGGGCGGCCGGGGGCCAACGAGCAGTACTTC
>TRBJ2-7|-|-|TRBV13
CASSPRGPSLYEQYF
TGTGCCAGCAGCCCCCGAGGGCCTTCCCTCTACGAGCAGTACTTC
>TRBJ2-5|-|-|TRBV2
CASSGAQGRKYF
TGTGCCAGCAGTGGGGCCCAGGGACGGAAGTACTTC
>TRBJ2-3|few|-|TRBV28
CASSFTVFYTDTQYF
TGTGCCAGCAGTTTCACGGTTTTCTACACAGATACGCAGTATTTT
>TRBJ2-3|-|-|TRBV2
CASRNTDTQYF
TGTGCCAGCAGAAACACAGATACGCAGTATTTT
>TRBJ1-5|-|TRBD1|TRBV27
CASRMGQGQGNQPQHF
TGTGCCAGCAGGATGGGACAGGGGCAGGGCAATCAGCCCCAGCATTTT
>TRBJ1-2|few|-|TRBV29-1
CSVEVLNYGYTF
TGCAGCGTTGAAGTCCTTAACTATGGCTACACCTTC
>TRBJ2-1|-|-|TRBV27
CASSPQPGANEQFF
TGTGCCAGCAGTCCCCAGCCGGGAGCCAATGAGCAGTTCTTC
>TRBJ2-3|-|-|TRBV4-1
CASSHRQADTQYF
TGCGCCAGCAGCCACCGCCAGGCGGATACGCAGTATTTT
>TRBJ2-2|once|-|TRBV6-1
CASSEVGGNTGELFF
TGTGCCAGCAGTGAAGTTGGGGGTAACACCGGGGAGCTGTTTTTT
>TRBJ1-1|-|-|TRBV29-1
CSVEGGYDYSNTEAFF
TGCAGCGTTGAAGGAGGGTACGATTACTCAAACACTGAAGCTTTCTTT
>TRBJ2-7|-|TRBD2|TRBV28
CASSDRTSGIYEQYF
TGTGCCAGCAGTGACCGGACTAGCGGGATCTACGAGCAGTACTTC
>TRBJ2-7|-|-|TRBV28
CASRDPGGPERNYEQYF
TGTGCCAGCAGGGATCCTGGTGGGCCGGAGAGAAACTACGAGCAGTACTTC
>TRBJ2-3|few|-|TRBV27
CASSDLTDTDTQYF
TGTGCCAGCAGTGACCTCACTGACACAGATACGCAGTATTTT
>TRBJ2-3|-|-|TRBV14
CASSQVGADTQYF
TGTGCCAGCAGCCAAGTCGGCGCGGATACGCAGTATTTT
>TRBJ2-6|-|TRBD1|TRBV11-2
CASSLGTGGSGANVLTF
TGTGCCAGCAGCTTGGGGACAGGGGGCTCCGGGGCCAACGTCCTGACTTTC
>TRBJ2-3|once|TRBD1|TRBV7-9
CASSSRQGTDTQYF
TGTGCCAGCAGCTCGCGACAGGGGACAGATACGCAGTATTTT
>TRBJ2-1|few|TRBD1|TRBV29-1
CSVVSGTGSNEQFF
TGCAGCGTTGTATCCGGGACAGGATCCAATGAGCAGTTCTTC
>TRBJ2-7|-|-|TRBV2
CASAGGLEQYF
TGTGCCAGCGCTGGAGGATTGGAGCAGTACTTC